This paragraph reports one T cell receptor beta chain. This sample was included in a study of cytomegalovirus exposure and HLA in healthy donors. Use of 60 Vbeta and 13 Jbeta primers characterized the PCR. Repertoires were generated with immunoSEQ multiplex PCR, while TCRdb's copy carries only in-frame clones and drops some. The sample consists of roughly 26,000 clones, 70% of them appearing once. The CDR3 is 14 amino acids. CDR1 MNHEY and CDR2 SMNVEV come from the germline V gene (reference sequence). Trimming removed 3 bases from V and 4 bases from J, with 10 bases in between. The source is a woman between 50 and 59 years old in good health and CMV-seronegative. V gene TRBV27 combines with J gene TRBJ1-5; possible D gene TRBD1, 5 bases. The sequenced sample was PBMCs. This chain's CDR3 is CASSFRGANQPQHF. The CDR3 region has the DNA TGTGCCAGCAGTTTTAGGGGCGCGAATCAGCCCCAGCATTTT.